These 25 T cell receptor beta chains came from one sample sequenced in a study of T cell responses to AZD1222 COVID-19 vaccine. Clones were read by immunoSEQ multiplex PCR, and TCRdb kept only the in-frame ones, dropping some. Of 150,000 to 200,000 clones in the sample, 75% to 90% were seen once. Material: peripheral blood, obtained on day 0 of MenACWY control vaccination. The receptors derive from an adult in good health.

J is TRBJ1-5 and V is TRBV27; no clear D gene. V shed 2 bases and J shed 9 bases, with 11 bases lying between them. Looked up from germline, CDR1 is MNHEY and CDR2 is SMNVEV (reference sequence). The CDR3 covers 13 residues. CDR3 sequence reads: CASSLGRTRPQHF. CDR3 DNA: TGTGCCAGCAGTTTAGGGCGTACGCGGCCCCAGCATTTT.

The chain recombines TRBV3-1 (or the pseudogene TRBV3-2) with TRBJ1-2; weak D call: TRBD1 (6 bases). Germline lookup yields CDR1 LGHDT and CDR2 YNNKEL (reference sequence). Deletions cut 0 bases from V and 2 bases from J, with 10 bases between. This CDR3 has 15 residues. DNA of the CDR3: TGTGCCAGCAGCCAAGATTGGACAGCCAACTATGGCTACACCTTC. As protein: CASSQDWTANYGYTF.

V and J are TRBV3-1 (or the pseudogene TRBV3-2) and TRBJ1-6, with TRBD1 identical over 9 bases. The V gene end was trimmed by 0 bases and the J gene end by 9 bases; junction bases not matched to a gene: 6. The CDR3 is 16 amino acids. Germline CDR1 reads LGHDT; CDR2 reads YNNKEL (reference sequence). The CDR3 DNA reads TGTGCCAGCAGCCAAGATAGGACAGGGGTGGTTTCACCCCTCCACTTT. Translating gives CASSQDRTGVVSPLHF.

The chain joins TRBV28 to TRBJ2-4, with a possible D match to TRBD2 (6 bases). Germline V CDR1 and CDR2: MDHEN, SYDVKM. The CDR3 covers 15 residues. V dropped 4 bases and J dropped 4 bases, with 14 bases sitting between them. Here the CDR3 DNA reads TGTGCCAGCAGTTCAGGGACTTCGGCGAAAAACATTCAGTACTTC. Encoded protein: CASSSGTSAKNIQYF.

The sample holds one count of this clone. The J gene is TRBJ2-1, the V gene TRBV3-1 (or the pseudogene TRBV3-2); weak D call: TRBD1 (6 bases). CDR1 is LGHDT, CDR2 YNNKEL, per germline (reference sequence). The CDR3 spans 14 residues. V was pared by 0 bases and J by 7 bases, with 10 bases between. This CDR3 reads CASSQDLQGNEQFF. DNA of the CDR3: TGTGCCAGCAGCCAAGACCTACAGGGTAATGAGCAGTTCTTC.

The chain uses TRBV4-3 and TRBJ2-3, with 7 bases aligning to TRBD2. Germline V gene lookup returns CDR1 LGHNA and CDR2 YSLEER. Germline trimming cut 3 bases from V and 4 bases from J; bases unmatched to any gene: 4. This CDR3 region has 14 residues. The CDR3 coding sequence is TGCGCCAGCAGCCAGGAGACTAGCTCAGATACGCAGTATTTT. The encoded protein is CASSQETSSDTQYF.

This CDR3 reads CTSSQAPVCRETQETQYF. The CDR3 region has the DNA TGCACCAGCAGCCAAGCCCCTGTTTGTCGGGAGACCCAAGAGACCCAGTACTTC. This rearrangement joins TRBV1 to TRBJ2-5; TRBD2 is taken as the D call from the table, unchecked against the DNA. TRBV1 is reported as a pseudogene. The CDR3 loop spans 18 amino acids.

DNA for the CDR3: TGTGCCAGCAGTCCGTGGGACACCGCCCCAGATACGCAGTATTTT. The encoded protein is CASSPWDTAPDTQYF. The rearrangement uses TRBV27 and TRBJ2-3, with D possibly TRBD1 on 6 matching bases. V lost 5 bases and J 4 bases, leaving 16 bases between the germline ends. There are 15 residues in the CDR3. CDR1 is MNHEY and CDR2 is SMNVEV in the germline V gene (reference sequence).

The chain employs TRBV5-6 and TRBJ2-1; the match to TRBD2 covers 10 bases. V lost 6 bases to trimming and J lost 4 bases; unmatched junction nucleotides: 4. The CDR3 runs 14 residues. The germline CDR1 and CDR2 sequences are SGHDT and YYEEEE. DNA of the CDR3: TGTGCCAGCACCCCGGGACTAGCGTACAATGAGCAGTTCTTC. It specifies CASTPGLAYNEQFF. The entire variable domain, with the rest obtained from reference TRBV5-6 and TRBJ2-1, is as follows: DAGVTQSPTHLIKTRGQQVTLRCSPKSGHDTVSWYQQALGQGPQFIFQYYEEEERQRGNFPDRFSGHQFPNYSSELNVNALLLGDSALYLCASTPGLAYNEQFFGPGTRLTVL.

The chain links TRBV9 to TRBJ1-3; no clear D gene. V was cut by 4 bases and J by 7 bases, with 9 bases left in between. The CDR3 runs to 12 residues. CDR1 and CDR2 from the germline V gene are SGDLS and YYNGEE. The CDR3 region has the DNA TGTGCCAGCAGCCCAACCGCCAACACCATATATTTT. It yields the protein CASSPTANTIYF.

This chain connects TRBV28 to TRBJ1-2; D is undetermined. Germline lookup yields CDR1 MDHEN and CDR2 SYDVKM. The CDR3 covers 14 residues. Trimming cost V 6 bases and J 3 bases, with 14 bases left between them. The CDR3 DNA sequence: TGTGCCAGCAGCTCTTCTGGCAGCCACTATGGCTACACCTTC. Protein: CASSSSGSHYGYTF.

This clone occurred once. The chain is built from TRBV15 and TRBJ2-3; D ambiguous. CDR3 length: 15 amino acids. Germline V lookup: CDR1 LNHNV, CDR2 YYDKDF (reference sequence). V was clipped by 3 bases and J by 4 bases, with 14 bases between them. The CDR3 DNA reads TGTGCCACCAGCAGTAATAATGTGGGCTCAGATACGCAGTATTTT. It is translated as CATSSNNVGSDTQYF.

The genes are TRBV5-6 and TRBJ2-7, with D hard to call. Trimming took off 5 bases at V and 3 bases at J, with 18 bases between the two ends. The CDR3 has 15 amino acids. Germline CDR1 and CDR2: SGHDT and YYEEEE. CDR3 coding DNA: TGTGCCAGCAGTGCAATCCCCGACCCTTTCTACGAGCAGTACTTC. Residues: CASSAIPDPFYEQYF. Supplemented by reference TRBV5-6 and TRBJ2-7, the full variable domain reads DAGVTQSPTHLIKTRGQQVTLRCSPKSGHDTVSWYQQALGQGPQFIFQYYEEEERQRGNFPDRFSGHQFPNYSSELNVNALLLGDSALYLCASSAIPDPFYEQYFGPGTRLTVT.

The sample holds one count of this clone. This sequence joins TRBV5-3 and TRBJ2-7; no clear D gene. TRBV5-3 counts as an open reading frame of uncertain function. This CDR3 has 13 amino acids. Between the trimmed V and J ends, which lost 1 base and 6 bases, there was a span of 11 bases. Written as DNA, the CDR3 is TGTGCCAGAAGCTTGAGGAGATTTGGCGAGCAGTACTTC. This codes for CARSLRRFGEQYF.

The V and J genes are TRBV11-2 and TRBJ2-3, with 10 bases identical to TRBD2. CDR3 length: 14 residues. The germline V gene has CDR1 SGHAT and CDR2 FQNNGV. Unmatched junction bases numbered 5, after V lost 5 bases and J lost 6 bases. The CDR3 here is CASSPASGSDTQYF. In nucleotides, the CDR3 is TGTGCCAGCAGCCCCGCTAGCGGGAGTGATACGCAGTATTTT.

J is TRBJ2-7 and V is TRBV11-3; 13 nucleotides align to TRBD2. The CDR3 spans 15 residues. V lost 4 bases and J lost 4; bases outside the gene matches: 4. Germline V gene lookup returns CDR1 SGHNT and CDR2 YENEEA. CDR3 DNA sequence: TGTGCCAGCAGCTCTGGGACTAGCGGGAATTACGAGCAGTACTTC. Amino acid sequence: CASSSGTSGNYEQYF. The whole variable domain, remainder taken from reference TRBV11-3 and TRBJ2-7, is EAGVVQSPRYKIIEKKQPVAFWCNPISGHNTLYWYLQNLGQGPELLIRYENEEAVDDSQLPKDRFSAERLKGVDSTLKIQPAELGDSAVYLCASSSGTSGNYEQYFGPGTRLTVT.

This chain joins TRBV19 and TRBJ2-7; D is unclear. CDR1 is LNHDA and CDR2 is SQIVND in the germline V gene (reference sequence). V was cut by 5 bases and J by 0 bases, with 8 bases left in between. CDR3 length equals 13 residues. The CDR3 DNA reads TGTGCCAGTAGTCGCCAGAGCTCCTACGAGCAGTACTTC. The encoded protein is CASSRQSSYEQYF.

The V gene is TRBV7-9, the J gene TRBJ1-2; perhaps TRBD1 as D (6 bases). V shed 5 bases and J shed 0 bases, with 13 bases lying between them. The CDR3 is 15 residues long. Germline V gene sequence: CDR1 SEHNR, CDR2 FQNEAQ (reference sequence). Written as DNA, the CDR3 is TGTGCCAGCAGCCCGTGGACAGCATCTAACTATGGCTACACCTTC. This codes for CASSPWTASNYGYTF.

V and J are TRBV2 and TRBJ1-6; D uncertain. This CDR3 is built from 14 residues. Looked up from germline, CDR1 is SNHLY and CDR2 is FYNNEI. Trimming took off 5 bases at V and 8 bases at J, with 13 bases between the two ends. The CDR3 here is CASSPEMGHSPLHF. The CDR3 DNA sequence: TGTGCCAGCAGTCCAGAAATGGGCCATTCACCCCTCCACTTT. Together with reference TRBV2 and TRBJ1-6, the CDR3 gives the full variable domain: EPEVTQTPSHQVTQMGQEVILRCVPISNHLYFYWYRQILGQKVEFLVSFYNNEISEKSEIFDDQFSVERPDGSNFTLKIRSTKLEDSAMYFCASSPEMGHSPLHFGNGTRLTVT.

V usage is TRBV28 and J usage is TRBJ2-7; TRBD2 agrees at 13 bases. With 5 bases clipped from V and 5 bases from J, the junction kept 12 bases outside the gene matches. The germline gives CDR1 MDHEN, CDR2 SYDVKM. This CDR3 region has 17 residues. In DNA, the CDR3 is TGTGCCAGCAGTCCGTTGGAAACTAGCGGGGGGGCCCACGAGCAGTACTTC. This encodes CASSPLETSGGAHEQYF.

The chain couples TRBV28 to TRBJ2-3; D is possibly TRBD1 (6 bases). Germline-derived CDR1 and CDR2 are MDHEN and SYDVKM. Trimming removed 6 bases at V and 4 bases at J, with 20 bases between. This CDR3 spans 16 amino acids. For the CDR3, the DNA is TGTGCCAGCAGCTTCTCTGAGGGACAACTACCAGATACGCAGTATTTT. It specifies CASSFSEGQLPDTQYF.

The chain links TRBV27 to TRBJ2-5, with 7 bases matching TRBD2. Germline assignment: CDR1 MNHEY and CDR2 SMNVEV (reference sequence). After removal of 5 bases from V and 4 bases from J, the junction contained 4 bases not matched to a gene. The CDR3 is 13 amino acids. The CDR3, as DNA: TGTGCCAGCAGTCCCGGACTAGTAGAGACCCAGTACTTC. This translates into CASSPGLVETQYF.

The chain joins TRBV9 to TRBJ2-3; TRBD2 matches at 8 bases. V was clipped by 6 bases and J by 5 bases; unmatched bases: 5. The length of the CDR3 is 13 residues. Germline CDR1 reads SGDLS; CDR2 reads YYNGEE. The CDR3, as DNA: TGTGCCAGCACGGGGGGGGCAGTAGATACGCAGTATTTT. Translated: CASTGGAVDTQYF.

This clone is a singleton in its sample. CDR3 sequence reads: CASSPARGTPISGANVLTF. The CDR3 DNA follows: TGTGCCAGCAGTCCGGCCCGTGGGACGCCAATCTCTGGGGCCAACGTCCTGACTTTC. The gene calls are TRBV6-6 and TRBJ2-6, with D perhaps being TRBD1 or TRBD2 (5 bases each). The CDR3 extends over 19 amino acids. Germline lookup yields CDR1 MNHNY and CDR2 SVGAGI (reference sequence). Trimming stripped 5 bases from V and 0 bases from J, with 20 bases between.

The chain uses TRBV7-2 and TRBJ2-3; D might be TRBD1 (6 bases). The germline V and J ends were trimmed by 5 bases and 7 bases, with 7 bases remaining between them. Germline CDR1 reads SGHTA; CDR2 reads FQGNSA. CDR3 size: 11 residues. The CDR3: CASSRDNTQYF. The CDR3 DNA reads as TGTGCCAGCAGCAGGGACAATACGCAGTATTTT.